Described below is a single T cell receptor (beta chain) sequence and its context. Its antigen is as yet unknown. The time point: approximately 11-day in vitro stimulation with candidate neoantigen peptide 7. About 7 ELISpot-reactive neoantigen peptides each drove an approximately ten-day in vitro stimulation. This sample stems from a study of PD-1 blockade in mismatch repair-deficient tumors. General study results and limits: About 4.5% of the roughly 150 peptide-expanded blood TCRs were also found in tumor.

Trimming removed 5 bases from V and 0 bases from J; junction bases left unmatched: 10. Germline CDR1 reads LNHDA; CDR2 reads SQIVND (reference sequence). This CDR3 region has 16 residues. The data were produced by immunoSEQ multiplex PCR, yet TCRdb's version contains in-frame clones alone and is incomplete. Of approximately 10,000 clones listed, over 75% are singletons. The sequence came from an adult with mismatch repair-deficient cancer. The source was cells cultured in vitro, collected from a patient treated with pembrolizumab. The V call is TRBV19, the J call TRBJ2-7, with TRBD2 matching 7 bases. In DNA, the CDR3 is TGTGCCAGTAGTGGGCGTTCGCTAGCGGCCTCCTACGAGCAGTACTTC. Translated: CASSGRSLAASYEQYF.